This TCR beta chain was found in a study of T cell responses to AZD1222 COVID-19 vaccine. Measured with immunoSEQ multiplex PCR; TCRdb has only the in-frame clones, and not every one. Of fewer than 150,000 clones in the sample, around 92% were seen once. CDR3 length: 13 residues. The ends lost 8 bases at V and 6 bases at J; junction bases unmatched: 5. Germline assignment: CDR1 MNHEY and CDR2 SVGAGI. This clonotype was sampled from an adult who received the AZD1222 COVID-19 vaccine. The chain combines TRBV6-5 with TRBJ1-2, with 11 positions matching TRBD1. Source: peripheral blood, taken 28 days after the second AZD1222 dose. CDR3 in amino acids: CASRDRGVDGYTF. Here the CDR3 DNA reads TGTGCCAGCCGGGACAGGGGGGTGGATGGCTACACCTTC.